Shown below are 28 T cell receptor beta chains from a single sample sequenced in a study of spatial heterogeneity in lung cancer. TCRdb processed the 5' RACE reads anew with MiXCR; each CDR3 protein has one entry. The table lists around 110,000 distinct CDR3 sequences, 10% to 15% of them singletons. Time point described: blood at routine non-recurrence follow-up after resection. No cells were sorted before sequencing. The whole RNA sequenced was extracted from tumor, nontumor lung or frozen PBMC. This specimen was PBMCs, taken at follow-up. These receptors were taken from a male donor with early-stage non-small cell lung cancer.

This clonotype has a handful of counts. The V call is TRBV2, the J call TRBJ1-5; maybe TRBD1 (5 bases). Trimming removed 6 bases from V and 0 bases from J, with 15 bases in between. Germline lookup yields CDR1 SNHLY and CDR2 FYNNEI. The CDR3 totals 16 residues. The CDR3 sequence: CASRKEGGDSNQPQHF. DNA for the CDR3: TGTGCCAGCAGAAAAGAAGGAGGGGATAGCAATCAGCCCCAGCATTTT.

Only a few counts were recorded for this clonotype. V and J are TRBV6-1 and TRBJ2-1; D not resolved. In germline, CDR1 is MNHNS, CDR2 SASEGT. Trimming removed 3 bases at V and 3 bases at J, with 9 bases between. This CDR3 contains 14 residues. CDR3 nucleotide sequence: TGTGCCAGCAGTGAGATAACAGACTACAATGAGCAGTTCTTC. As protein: CASSEITDYNEQFF.

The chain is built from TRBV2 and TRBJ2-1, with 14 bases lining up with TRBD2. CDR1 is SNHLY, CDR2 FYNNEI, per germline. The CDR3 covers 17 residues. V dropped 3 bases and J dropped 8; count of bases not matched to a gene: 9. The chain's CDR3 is CASSEGTSGGPWDEQFF. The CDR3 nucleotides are TGTGCCAGCAGTGAGGGGACTAGCGGGGGCCCCTGGGATGAGCAGTTCTTC.

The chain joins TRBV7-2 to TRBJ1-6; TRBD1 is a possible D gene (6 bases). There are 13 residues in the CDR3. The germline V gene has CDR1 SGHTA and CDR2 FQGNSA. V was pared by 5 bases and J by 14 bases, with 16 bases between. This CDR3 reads CASSDRGARALHF. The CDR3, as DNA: TGTGCCAGCAGCGATCGGGGGGCACGGGCCCTCCACTTT.

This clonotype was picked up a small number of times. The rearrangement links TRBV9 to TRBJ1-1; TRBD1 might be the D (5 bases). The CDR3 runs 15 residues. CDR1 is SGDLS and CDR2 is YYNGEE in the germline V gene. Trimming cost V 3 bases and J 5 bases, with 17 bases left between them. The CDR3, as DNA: TGTGCCAGCAGCGCGCAACAGGTGCGGGAAACTGAAGCTTTCTTT. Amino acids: CASSAQQVRETEAFF. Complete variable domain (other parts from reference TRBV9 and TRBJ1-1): DSGVTQTPKHLITATGQRVTLRCSPRSGDLSVYWYQQSLDQGLQFLIQYYNGEERAKGNILERFSAQQFPDLHSELNLSSLELGDSALYFCASSAQQVRETEAFFGQGTRLTVV.

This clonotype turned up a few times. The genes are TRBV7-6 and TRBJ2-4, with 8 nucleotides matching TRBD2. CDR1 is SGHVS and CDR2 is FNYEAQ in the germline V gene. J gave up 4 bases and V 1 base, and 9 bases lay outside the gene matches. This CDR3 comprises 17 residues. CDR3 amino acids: CASSLGPAGGTKNIQYF. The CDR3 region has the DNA TGTGCCAGCAGCTTAGGACCCGCGGGGGGCACAAAAAACATTCAGTACTTC.

The CDR3 DNA reads as TGCGCCAGCAGCTCCGAGACAGGGAGGATCGATGAGCAGTTCTTC. Translating gives CASSSETGRIDEQFF. The chain carries TRBV5-1 and TRBJ2-1; TRBD1 is a possible D gene (7 bases). V gave up 3 bases and J gave up 8 bases, with 18 bases separating them. The CDR3 is 15 residues long. CDR1 and CDR2 (germline): SGHRS, YFSETQ.

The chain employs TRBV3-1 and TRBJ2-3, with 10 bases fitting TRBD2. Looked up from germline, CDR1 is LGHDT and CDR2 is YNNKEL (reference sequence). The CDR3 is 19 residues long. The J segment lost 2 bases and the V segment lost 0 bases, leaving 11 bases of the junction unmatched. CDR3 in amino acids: CASSQEIRTSGRFTDTQYF. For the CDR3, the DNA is TGTGCCAGCAGCCAAGAGATTAGGACTAGCGGACGTTTCACAGATACGCAGTATTTT.

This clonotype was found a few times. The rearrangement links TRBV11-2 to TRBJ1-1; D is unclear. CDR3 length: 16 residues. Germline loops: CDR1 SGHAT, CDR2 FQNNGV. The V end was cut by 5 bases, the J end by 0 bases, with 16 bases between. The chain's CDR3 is CASSPLLREVNTEAFF. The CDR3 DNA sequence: TGTGCCAGCAGCCCCCTCCTTAGGGAAGTGAACACTGAAGCTTTCTTT.

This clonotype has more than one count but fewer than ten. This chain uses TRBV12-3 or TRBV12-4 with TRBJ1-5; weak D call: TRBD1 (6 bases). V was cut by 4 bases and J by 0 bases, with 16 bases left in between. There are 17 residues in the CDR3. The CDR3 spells CASSWVGQLYSNQPQHF. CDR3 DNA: TGTGCCAGCAGTTGGGTCGGACAGCTTTATAGCAATCAGCCCCAGCATTTT.

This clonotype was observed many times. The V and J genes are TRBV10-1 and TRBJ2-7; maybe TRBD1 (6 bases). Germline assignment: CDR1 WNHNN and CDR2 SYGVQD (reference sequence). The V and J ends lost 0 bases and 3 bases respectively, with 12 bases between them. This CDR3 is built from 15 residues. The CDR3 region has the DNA TGCGCCAGCAGTGAGTCGGCCGGACAGTTCTACGAGCAGTACTTC. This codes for CASSESAGQFYEQYF.

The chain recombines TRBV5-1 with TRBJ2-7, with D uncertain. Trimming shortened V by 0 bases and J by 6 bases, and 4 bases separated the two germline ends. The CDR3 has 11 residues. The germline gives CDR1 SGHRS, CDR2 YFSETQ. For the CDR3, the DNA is TGCGCCAGCAGCTTGGGGACCGAGCAGTACTTC. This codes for CASSLGTEQYF.

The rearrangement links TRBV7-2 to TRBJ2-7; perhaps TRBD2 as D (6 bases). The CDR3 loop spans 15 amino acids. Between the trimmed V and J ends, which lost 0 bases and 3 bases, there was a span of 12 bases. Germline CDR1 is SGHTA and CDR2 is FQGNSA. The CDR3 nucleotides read TGTGCCAGCAGCTTAGCAGAACGGGGGAGCTACGAGCAGTACTTC. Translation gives CASSLAERGSYEQYF.

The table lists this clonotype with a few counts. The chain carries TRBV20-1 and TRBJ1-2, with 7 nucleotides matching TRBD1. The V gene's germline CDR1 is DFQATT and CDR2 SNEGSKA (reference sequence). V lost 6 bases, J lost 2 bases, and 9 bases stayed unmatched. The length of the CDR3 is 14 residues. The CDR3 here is CSAPGQAKNYGYTF. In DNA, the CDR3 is TGCAGTGCCCCTGGACAGGCAAAGAACTATGGCTACACCTTC.

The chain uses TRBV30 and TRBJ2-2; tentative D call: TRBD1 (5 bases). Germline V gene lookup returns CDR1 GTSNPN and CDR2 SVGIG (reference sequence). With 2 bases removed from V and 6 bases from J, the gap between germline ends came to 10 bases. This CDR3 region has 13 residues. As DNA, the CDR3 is TGTGCCTGGAGTAGGCAGGGTTCCGGGGAGCTGTTTTTT. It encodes CAWSRQGSGELFF.

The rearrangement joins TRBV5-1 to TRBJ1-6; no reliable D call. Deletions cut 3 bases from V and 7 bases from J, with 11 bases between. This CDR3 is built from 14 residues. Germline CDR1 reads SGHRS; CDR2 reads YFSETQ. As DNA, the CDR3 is TGCGCCAGCAGCTACGAGGCCCTGAATTCACCCCTCCACTTT. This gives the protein CASSYEALNSPLHF.

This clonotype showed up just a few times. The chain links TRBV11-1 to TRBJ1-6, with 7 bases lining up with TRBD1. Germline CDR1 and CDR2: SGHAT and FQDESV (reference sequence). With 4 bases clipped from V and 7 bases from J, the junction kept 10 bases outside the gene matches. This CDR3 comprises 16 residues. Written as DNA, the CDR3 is TGTGCCAGCAGCTCGGGGAGGGGGCTGAGAAATTCACCCCTCCACTTT. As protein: CASSSGRGLRNSPLHF.

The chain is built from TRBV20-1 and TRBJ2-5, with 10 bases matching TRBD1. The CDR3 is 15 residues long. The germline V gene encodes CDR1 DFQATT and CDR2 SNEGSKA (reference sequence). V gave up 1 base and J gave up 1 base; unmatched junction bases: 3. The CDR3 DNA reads TGCAGTGCTAGAGCCCGGACAGGGGGCCAAGAGACCCAGTACTTC. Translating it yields CSARARTGGQETQYF.

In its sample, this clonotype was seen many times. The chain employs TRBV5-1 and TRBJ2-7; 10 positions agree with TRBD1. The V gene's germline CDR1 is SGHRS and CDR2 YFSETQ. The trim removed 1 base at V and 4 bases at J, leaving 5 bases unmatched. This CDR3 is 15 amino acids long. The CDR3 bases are TGCGCCAGCAGCTTGATGACAGGGGGCCCTTACGAGCAGTACTTC. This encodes CASSLMTGGPYEQYF.

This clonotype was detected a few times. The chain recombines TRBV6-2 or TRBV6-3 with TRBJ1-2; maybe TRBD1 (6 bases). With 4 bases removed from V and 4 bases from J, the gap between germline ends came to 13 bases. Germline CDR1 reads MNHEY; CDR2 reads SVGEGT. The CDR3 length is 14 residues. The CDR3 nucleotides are TGTGCCAGCAGTTGGTCCAGGGGAAGCTATGGCTACACCTTC. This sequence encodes CASSWSRGSYGYTF.

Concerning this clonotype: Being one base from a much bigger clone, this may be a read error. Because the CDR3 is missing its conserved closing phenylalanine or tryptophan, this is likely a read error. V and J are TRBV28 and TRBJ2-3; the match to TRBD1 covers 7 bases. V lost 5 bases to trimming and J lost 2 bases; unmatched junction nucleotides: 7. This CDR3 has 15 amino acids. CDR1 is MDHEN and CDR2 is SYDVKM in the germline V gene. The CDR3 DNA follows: TGTGCCAGCAGTACGACAGGGTCAACCACAGATACGCAGTATTCT. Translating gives CASSTTGSTTDTQYS.

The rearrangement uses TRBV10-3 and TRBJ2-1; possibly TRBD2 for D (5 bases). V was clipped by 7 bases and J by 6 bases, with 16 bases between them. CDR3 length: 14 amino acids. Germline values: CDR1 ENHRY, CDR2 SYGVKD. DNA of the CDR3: TGTGCCATCAAGGGCTCGGGTCGGGGCAATGAGCAGTTCTTC. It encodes CAIKGSGRGNEQFF.

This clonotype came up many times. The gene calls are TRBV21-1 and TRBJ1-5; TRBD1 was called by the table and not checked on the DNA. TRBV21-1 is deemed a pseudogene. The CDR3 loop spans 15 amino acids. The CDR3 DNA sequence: TGTGCCAGCAGCACCCGGGACAGGGTACCCAAGCCCCAGCATTTT. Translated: CASSTRDRVPKPQHF.

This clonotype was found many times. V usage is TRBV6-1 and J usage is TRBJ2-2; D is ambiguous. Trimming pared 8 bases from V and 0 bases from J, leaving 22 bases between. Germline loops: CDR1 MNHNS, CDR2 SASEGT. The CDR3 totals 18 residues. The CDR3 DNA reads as TGTGCCAGCTTGAGTACGAGAACAGTTTTCGCGAACACCGGGGAGCTGTTTTTT. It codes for CASLSTRTVFANTGELFF.

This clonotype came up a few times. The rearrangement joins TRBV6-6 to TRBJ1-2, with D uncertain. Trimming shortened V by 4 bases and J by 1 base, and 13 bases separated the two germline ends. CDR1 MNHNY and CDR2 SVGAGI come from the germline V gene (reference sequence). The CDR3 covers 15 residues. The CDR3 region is CASSFGWGDNYGYTF. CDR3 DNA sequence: TGTGCCAGCAGTTTCGGATGGGGAGATAACTATGGCTACACCTTC.

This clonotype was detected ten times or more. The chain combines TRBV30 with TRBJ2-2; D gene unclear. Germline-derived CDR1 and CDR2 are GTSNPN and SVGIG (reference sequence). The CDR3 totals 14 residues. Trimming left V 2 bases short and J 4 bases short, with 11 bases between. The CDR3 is CAWSRVWSTGELFF. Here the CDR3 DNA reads TGTGCCTGGAGTAGGGTGTGGTCCACCGGGGAGCTGTTTTTT.

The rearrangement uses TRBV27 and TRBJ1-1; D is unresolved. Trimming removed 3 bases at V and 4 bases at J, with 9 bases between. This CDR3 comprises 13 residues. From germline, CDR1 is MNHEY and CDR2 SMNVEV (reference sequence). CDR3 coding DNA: TGTGCCAGCAGTTTGGCGAGCCGCACTGAAGCTTTCTTT. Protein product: CASSLASRTEAFF.

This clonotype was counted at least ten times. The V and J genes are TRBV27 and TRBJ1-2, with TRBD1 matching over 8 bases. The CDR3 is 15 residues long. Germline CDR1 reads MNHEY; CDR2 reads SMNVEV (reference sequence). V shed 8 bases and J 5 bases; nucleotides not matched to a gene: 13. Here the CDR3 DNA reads TGTGCCAGCCGCCGACCCGGGACAGGTCGATATGGCTACACCTTC. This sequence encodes CASRRPGTGRYGYTF.